This T cell receptor (beta chain) comes out of a study of blood T cell repertoires in COVID-19. The CDR3 is made up of 14 amino acids. Deletions cut 10 bases from V and 3 bases from J, with 18 bases between. Germline assignment: CDR1 MNHEY and CDR2 SMNVEV (reference sequence). Using immunoSEQ multiplex PCR, the repertoire was profiled, and TCRdb retains in-frame clones only, with some absent. The sample shows over 250,000 clones, around 91% of them seen only once. The sample consisted of PBMCs or T cells enriched from blood (not recorded which). The sequence was collected from a woman between 18 and 29 years old who had recovered from COVID-19. This sequence joins TRBV27 and TRBJ1-1; D remains ambiguous. Here the CDR3 reads CATLARLSDTEAFF. Here the CDR3 DNA reads TGTGCCACCCTCGCTCGACTTTCTGACACTGAAGCTTTCTTT.